One and the same sample provided the 10 T cell receptor beta chains below, sequenced in a study of blood T cell repertoires in COVID-19. Assay used: immunoSEQ multiplex PCR; TCRdb lists only in-frame clones, some missing. The data contain some 250,000 clones, nearly 90% of them singletons. Material: peripheral blood. The receptor set was obtained from a young woman with acute or convalescent COVID-19.

The genes are TRBV5-3 and TRBJ1-1; no clear D gene. TRBV5-3 is an ORF, and what it does is uncertain. Trimming cost V 0 bases and J 1 base, with 4 bases left between them. The length of the CDR3 is 13 residues. In DNA form, the CDR3 reads TGTGCCAGAAGCTTGGCAGAGAACACTGAAGCTTTCTTT. It is translated as CARSLAENTEAFF.

This chain connects TRBV6-5 to TRBJ1-3; 7 bases fit TRBD1. Germline V gene data show CDR1 as MNHEY and CDR2 as SVGAGI. The V gene end was trimmed by 0 bases and the J gene end by 4 bases; junction bases not matched to a gene: 6. CDR3 size: 16 residues. CDR3 in amino acids: CASSYSGTADGNTIYF. The CDR3 DNA reads TGTGCCAGCAGTTACTCAGGGACAGCAGACGGAAACACCATATATTTT.

This clone appeared a single time. The sample holds other DNA sequences that translate to the same CDR3. The V and J genes are TRBV27 and TRBJ2-7, with 10 bases that match TRBD2. With 5 bases clipped from V and 4 bases from J, the junction kept 5 bases outside the gene matches. CDR1 is MNHEY, CDR2 SMNVEV, per germline (reference sequence). This CDR3 contains 14 residues. The CDR3 protein is CASSGLAGAYEQYF. The CDR3 DNA reads TGTGCCAGCAGTGGTCTAGCGGGAGCATACGAGCAGTACTTC.

This sequence joins TRBV19 and TRBJ2-4; 7 bases map to TRBD2. CDR1 is LNHDA and CDR2 is SQIVND in the germline V gene (reference sequence). The CDR3 is 16 amino acids. With V trimmed by 3 bases and J by 3 bases, 8 bases remained unmatched. The CDR3 DNA reads TGTGCCAGTAGTATTTTGGGGGAGGGCCTCAAAAACATTCAGTACTTC. It translates to CASSILGEGLKNIQYF.

The chain employs TRBV5-1 and TRBJ2-2, with 10 bases that match TRBD1. The CDR3 extends over 14 amino acids. With V trimmed by 3 bases and J by 7 bases, 3 bases remained unmatched. Germline V gene sequence: CDR1 SGHRS, CDR2 YFSETQ. The CDR3 loop reads CASSWTGGNGELFF. DNA of the CDR3: TGCGCCAGCAGCTGGACAGGGGGAAACGGGGAGCTGTTTTTT.

The rearrangement joins TRBV11-3 to TRBJ2-1; 8 nucleotides match TRBD1. Germline V gives CDR1 SGHNT, CDR2 YENEEA. The CDR3 contains 13 residues. The J segment lost 7 bases and the V segment lost 2 bases, leaving 1 base of the junction unmatched. The chain's CDR3 is CASSLTGGNEQFF. The CDR3 DNA is TGTGCCAGCAGCTTAACAGGGGGGAATGAGCAGTTCTTC.

The rearrangement uses TRBV12-3 or TRBV12-4 and TRBJ2-7; D uncertain. Trimming stripped 7 bases from V and 3 bases from J, with 13 bases between. There are 13 residues in the CDR3. The CDR3 sequence: CASTDRGRYEQYF. The DNA of the CDR3 is TGTGCCAGCACCGACCGCGGCCGCTACGAGCAGTACTTC.

This clone showed up just once. The V call is TRBV12-3 or TRBV12-4, the J call TRBJ1-3; 7 bases fit TRBD1. With V trimmed by 6 bases and J by 9 bases, 5 bases remained unmatched. The CDR3 loop spans 12 amino acids. CDR3 sequence (DNA): TGTGCCAGCAGGACAGGGCGCTCCACCATATATTTT. Protein sequence: CASRTGRSTIYF.

The CDR3 here is CARSLRGPNEKLFF. CDR3 DNA: TGTGCCAGATCGCTCAGGGGGCCTAATGAAAAACTGTTTTTT. This chain links TRBV27 with TRBJ1-4; 8 bases agree with TRBD1. The CDR3 covers 14 residues. Looked up from germline, CDR1 is MNHEY and CDR2 is SMNVEV (reference sequence). The V gene end was trimmed by 9 bases and the J gene end by 3 bases; junction bases not matched to a gene: 6.

This chain links TRBV7-9 with TRBJ1-1; TRBD1 matches at 8 bases. Looked up from germline, CDR1 is SEHNR and CDR2 is FQNEAQ (reference sequence). V lost 5 bases to trimming and J lost 1 base; unmatched junction nucleotides: 3. CDR3 length equals 14 residues. As DNA, the CDR3 is TGTGCCAGCAGCCAGGGACAGGAGAACACTGAAGCTTTCTTT. It is translated as CASSQGQENTEAFF.